One and the same sample provided the 2 T cell receptor beta chains below, sequenced in a study of regulatory T cells in long-lasting Graves disease. Time point noted: newly diagnosed GD, antithyroid drugs for less than 3 months. Preparation of the TCR library used RNA extracted from PBMCs. Through Arm-PCR of CDR3 regions and iRepertoire HTBI primers, TCR beta libraries were built. TCRdb itself ran the multiplex PCR reads through MiXCR, one entry per CDR3 protein. The table lists about 350,000 distinct CDR3 sequences, 16% of them singletons, with roughly 27% in the top ten. A further study also used this sample, focusing on T cells in Graves' hyperthyroidism and ophthalmopathy.

The sequences come from peripheral blood mononuclear cells (PBMCs), collected at new diagnosis, from a patient treated with antithyroid drugs. The receptors were sampled from a man between 35 and 55 years old with Graves disease.

This clonotype has ten or more counts. This sequence joins TRBV3-1 and TRBJ1-6, with D possibly being TRBD1 (5 bases). V was trimmed by 2 bases and J by 9 bases, leaving 11 bases between them. CDR3 length: 14 residues. Germline V lookup: CDR1 LGHDT, CDR2 YNNKEL (reference sequence). CDR3 nucleotide sequence: TGTGCCAGCAGCCAACGGGACGCGGCTTCACCCCTCCACTTT. Translated, it gives CASSQRDAASPLHF.

This clonotype was counted many times. This rearrangement joins TRBV6-1 to TRBJ1-6; D possibly corresponds to TRBD1 (6 bases). Germline V CDR1 and CDR2: MNHNS, SASEGT. The CDR3 has 15 residues. Trimming cost V 6 bases and J 8 bases, with 17 bases left between them. CDR3 in DNA: TGTGCCAGCAGACGCGACAGGATAGCGGATTCACCCCTCCACTTT. Its translation: CASRRDRIADSPLHF.